The next 21 T cell receptor beta chains were all read from a single sample in a study of naive and memory T cell subsets. The beta constant-region primer was an equimolar mix of two oligonucleotides covering TRBC1 and TRBC2. Each CDR3 protein gets one entry after TCRdb re-called the UMI-ligation and nested PCR reads with MiXCR. This sample has 130,000 to 150,000 distinct CDR3 sequences, with around 15% found just once. Specimen: naive CD4+ T cells from blood. The receptors originated from a human donor in good health.

The chain uses TRBV20-1 and TRBJ1-5; D gene unclear. This CDR3 contains 13 residues. V was pared by 2 bases and J by 5 bases, with 10 bases between. Germline loops: CDR1 DFQATT, CDR2 SNEGSKA (reference sequence). The CDR3 DNA reads TGCAGTGCTAGATCCAGGTGGGATCAGCCCCAGCATTTT. Its protein product is CSARSRWDQPQHF.

The chain links TRBV14 to TRBJ2-2; 9 bases match TRBD1. Trimming cost V 8 bases and J 5 bases; bases outside gene matches: 12. The length of the CDR3 is 16 residues. Germline V gene sequence: CDR1 SGHDN, CDR2 FVKESK. CDR3: CASGGQGTIGTGELFF. CDR3 DNA: TGTGCCAGCGGGGGACAGGGTACCATCGGTACCGGGGAGCTGTTTTTT.

This clonotype was recorded a few times. This chain joins TRBV2 and TRBJ2-1; TRBD2 agrees at 9 bases. The CDR3 extends over 17 amino acids. V was clipped by 5 bases and J by 10 bases; unmatched bases: 18. Germline V gene sequence: CDR1 SNHLY, CDR2 FYNNEI. CDR3 sequence (DNA): TGTGCCAGCAGTTTCGTGCTGACTAGCGGAGAAGGGGGAGAGCAGTTCTTC. Protein sequence: CASSFVLTSGEGGEQFF.

In this sample, this clonotype turned up many times. The gene calls are TRBV4-2 and TRBJ2-5; 11 bases are a match to TRBD2. This CDR3 has 16 residues. Germline V CDR1 and CDR2: LGHNA, YNFKEQ. Trimming at V came to 1 base and at J to 1 base, leaving 2 bases not matched to a gene. CDR3 nucleotides: TGTGCCAGCAGCCAAGTGGGACTAGCGGCCCAAGAGACCCAGTACTTC. It is translated as CASSQVGLAAQETQYF.

This clonotype has more than one count but fewer than ten. V usage is TRBV7-9 and J usage is TRBJ1-1; D unresolved. Trimming pared 0 bases from V and 11 bases from J, leaving 13 bases between. The germline gives CDR1 SEHNR, CDR2 FQNEAQ (reference sequence). The CDR3 is 13 residues long. CDR3 coding DNA: TGTGCCAGCAGCTTAGCGGGATACCTGAAGGCTTTCTTT. Its translation: CASSLAGYLKAFF.

This clonotype has a handful of counts. The V call is TRBV29-1, the J call TRBJ2-1; the match to TRBD1 covers 7 bases. CDR1 is SQVTM, CDR2 ANQGSEA, per germline. The length of the CDR3 is 12 residues. The junction had 5 bases not matched to a gene; V was cut back by 5 bases and J by 7 bases. CDR3 loop: CSVHRGGNEQFF. The CDR3 nucleotides are TGCAGCGTTCACAGGGGCGGGAATGAGCAGTTCTTC.

This sequence joins TRBV14 and TRBJ2-3; TRBD1 or TRBD2 may be the D gene (5 bases each). CDR1 and CDR2 (germline): SGHDN, FVKESK. This CDR3 has 17 amino acids. Deletions cut 3 bases from V and 1 base from J, with 17 bases between. DNA of the CDR3: TGTGCCAGCAGCCATTTCCGGGACCACTATCGCACAGATACGCAGTATTTT. Translation gives CASSHFRDHYRTDTQYF.

The rearrangement uses TRBV7-9 and TRBJ1-2; 8 nucleotides match TRBD1. Trimming at V came to 5 bases and at J to 4 bases, leaving 6 bases not matched to a gene. CDR3 length: 14 residues. Germline CDR1 is SEHNR and CDR2 is FQNEAQ (reference sequence). Here the CDR3 DNA reads TGTGCCAGCAGCCCTGGACAGGGCGTCTATGGCTACACCTTC. Protein: CASSPGQGVYGYTF.

V usage is TRBV6-1 and J usage is TRBJ2-3; tentatively, D is TRBD2 (6 bases). The ends were cut back, 11 bases at V and 2 bases at J, with 20 bases in the middle. The CDR3 is 15 amino acids. The V gene's germline CDR1 is MNHNS and CDR2 SASEGT. The CDR3 DNA reads as TGTGCCGCATGGGAACTAGCTTTAAACACAGATACGCAGTATTTT. It encodes CAAWELALNTDTQYF.

This clonotype appeared a few times. The chain carries TRBV7-8 and TRBJ2-1, with unresolved D. V dropped 1 base and J dropped 12 bases, with 10 bases sitting between them. Germline V gene sequence: CDR1 SGHVS, CDR2 FQNEAQ. This CDR3 spans 12 amino acids. CDR3 sequence (DNA): TGTGCCAGCAGCTTAGACGAGTTCTGGCAGTTCTTC. This sequence encodes CASSLDEFWQFF.

This clonotype was found a few times. The J gene is TRBJ2-1, the V gene TRBV29-1; the D gene is possibly TRBD2 (6 bases). Looked up from germline, CDR1 is SQVTM and CDR2 is ANQGSEA. Trimming shortened V by 5 bases and J by 3 bases, and 14 bases separated the two germline ends. The CDR3 is made up of 14 amino acids. The CDR3 sequence: CSVRGGNRYNEQFF. DNA of the CDR3: TGCAGCGTTCGTGGGGGGAACCGCTACAATGAGCAGTTCTTC.

The rearrangement joins TRBV6-5 to TRBJ2-7; D not resolved. Trimming left V 0 bases short and J 2 bases short, with 8 bases between. The CDR3 has 14 amino acids. Germline loops: CDR1 MNHEY, CDR2 SVGAGI. This CDR3 reads CASSYSARTYEQYF. CDR3 sequence (DNA): TGTGCCAGCAGTTACTCCGCCCGAACCTACGAGCAGTACTTC.

J is TRBJ2-3 and V is TRBV11-3; 9 bases match TRBD1. The junction had 7 bases not matched to a gene; V was cut back by 5 bases and J by 4 bases. The CDR3 has 15 amino acids. Germline CDR1 and CDR2: SGHNT and YENEEA. The CDR3 DNA sequence: TGTGCCAGCAGCCCCGACGGGACAGGGCCAGATACGCAGTATTTT. This translates into CASSPDGTGPDTQYF. The whole variable domain, remainder taken from reference TRBV11-3 and TRBJ2-3, is EAGVVQSPRYKIIEKKQPVAFWCNPISGHNTLYWYLQNLGQGPELLIRYENEEAVDDSQLPKDRFSAERLKGVDSTLKIQPAELGDSAVYLCASSPDGTGPDTQYFGPGTRLTVL.

This chain links TRBV28 with TRBJ2-1; 8 bases are a match to TRBD2. This CDR3 has 15 residues. The junction had 3 bases not matched to a gene; V was cut back by 0 bases and J by 5 bases. Germline CDR1 MDHEN, CDR2 SYDVKM. The CDR3 reads CASSLWTSVDNEQFF. CDR3 nucleotides: TGTGCCAGCAGTTTATGGACTAGCGTCGACAATGAGCAGTTCTTC. Full variable domain (rest looked up from reference TRBV28 and TRBJ2-1): DVKVTQSSRYLVKRTGEKVFLECVQDMDHENMFWYRQDPGLGLRLIYFSYDVKMKEKGDIPEGYSVSREKKERFSLILESASTNQTSMYLCASSLWTSVDNEQFFGPGTRLTVL.

The rearrangement links TRBV5-1 to TRBJ2-2; the match to TRBD1 covers 7 bases. The CDR3 runs to 15 residues. The ends lost 5 bases at V and 0 bases at J; junction bases unmatched: 4. Germline V gene lookup returns CDR1 SGHRS and CDR2 YFSETQ. CDR3 DNA sequence: TGCGCCAGCAGTCACAGGGGTTCGAACACCGGGGAGCTGTTTTTT. Its protein product is CASSHRGSNTGELFF. Complete variable domain (other parts from reference TRBV5-1 and TRBJ2-2): KAGVTQTPRYLIKTRGQQVTLSCSPISGHRSVSWYQQTPGQGLQFLFEYFSETQRNKGNFPGRFSGRQFSNSRSEMNVSTLELGDSALYLCASSHRGSNTGELFFGEGSRLTVL.

V is TRBV3-1 and J is TRBJ2-5; 7 nucleotides agree with TRBD1. This CDR3 contains 14 residues. V dropped 2 bases and J dropped 5; count of bases not matched to a gene: 5. The V gene's germline CDR1 is LGHDT and CDR2 YNNKEL (reference sequence). The CDR3 DNA follows: TGTGCCAGCAGCCAACTAGGGGGCGGTGAGACCCAGTACTTC. This encodes CASSQLGGGETQYF.

The chain recombines TRBV5-1 with TRBJ1-1; maybe TRBD1 (5 bases). The CDR3 is 15 amino acids. Germline lookup yields CDR1 SGHRS and CDR2 YFSETQ. V was pared by 4 bases and J by 3 bases, with 16 bases between. Here the CDR3 reads CASSPEAGRDTEAFF. CDR3 nucleotides: TGCGCCAGCAGCCCGGAGGCAGGGCGGGACACTGAAGCTTTCTTT.

The sample holds many counts of this clonotype. This chain joins TRBV20-1 and TRBJ2-7; D is perhaps TRBD2 (5 bases). CDR1 DFQATT and CDR2 SNEGSKA come from the germline V gene (reference sequence). Trimming shortened V by 3 bases and J by 2 bases, and 17 bases separated the two germline ends. The CDR3 is 15 residues long. CDR3 protein: CSASSGRGVTYEQYF. CDR3 sequence (DNA): TGCAGTGCTAGCTCAGGACGGGGAGTGACCTACGAGCAGTACTTC.

The sample holds a few counts of this clonotype. The chain employs TRBV28 and TRBJ2-2; no clear D. In germline, CDR1 is MDHEN, CDR2 SYDVKM. Trimming removed 7 bases from V and 1 base from J, with 7 bases in between. The CDR3 runs to 13 residues. CDR3 bases: TGTGCCAGCACGAGGCGGAACACCGGGGAGCTGTTTTTT. This sequence encodes CASTRRNTGELFF.

This clonotype showed up just once. The V and J genes are TRBV7-3 and TRBJ2-3; the match to TRBD1 covers 9 bases. The V and J ends lost 4 bases and 7 bases, in that order; junction bases with no gene match: 15. This CDR3 has 17 residues. From germline, CDR1 is SGHTA and CDR2 FQGTGA. CDR3 sequence reads: CASSSQGARGPVNTQYF. CDR3 DNA: TGTGCCAGCAGCTCACAGGGGGCGCGAGGTCCAGTAAATACGCAGTATTTT.

A few counts support this clonotype. J is TRBJ1-4 and V is TRBV18; D gene unclear. The CDR3 runs 12 residues. Germline values: CDR1 KGHSH, CDR2 LQKENI. Trimming shortened V by 3 bases and J by 8 bases, and 7 bases separated the two germline ends. The CDR3 loop is CASSPNQEKLFF. CDR3 coding DNA: TGTGCCAGCTCACCGAATCAAGAAAAACTGTTTTTT.